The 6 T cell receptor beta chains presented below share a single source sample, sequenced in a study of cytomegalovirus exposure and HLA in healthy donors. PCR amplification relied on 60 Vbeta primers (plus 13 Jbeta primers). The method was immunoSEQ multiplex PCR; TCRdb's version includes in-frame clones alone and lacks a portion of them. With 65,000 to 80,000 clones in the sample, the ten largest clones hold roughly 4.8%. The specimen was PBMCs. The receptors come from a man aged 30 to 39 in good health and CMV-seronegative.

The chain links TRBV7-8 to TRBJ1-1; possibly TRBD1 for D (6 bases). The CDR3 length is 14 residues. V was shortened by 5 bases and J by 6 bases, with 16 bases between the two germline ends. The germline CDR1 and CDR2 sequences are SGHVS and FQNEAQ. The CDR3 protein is CASSAGTMSAEAFF. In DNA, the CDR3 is TGTGCCAGCAGCGCCGGGACAATGAGCGCTGAAGCTTTCTTT.

CDR3 nucleotide sequence: TGTGCCAGCAGCTTCCAGGGTAGCTCTGAAGCTTTCTTT. This encodes CASSFQGSSEAFF. V and J are TRBV7-8 and TRBJ1-1, with a weak D call TRBD1 (5 bases). The germline V gene encodes CDR1 SGHVS and CDR2 FQNEAQ. V was cut by 3 bases and J by 6 bases, with 11 bases left in between. CDR3 size: 13 residues.

The CDR3 region is CASSPGLPKNEQYF. The CDR3, as DNA: TGTGCCAGCAGCCCGGGACTCCCCAAGAACGAGCAGTACTTC. V gene TRBV16 combines with J gene TRBJ2-7; D is possibly TRBD2 (6 bases). Germline CDR1 and CDR2: KGHSY and FQNENV. The ends were cut back, 4 bases at V and 5 bases at J, with 15 bases in the middle. This CDR3 is 14 amino acids long.

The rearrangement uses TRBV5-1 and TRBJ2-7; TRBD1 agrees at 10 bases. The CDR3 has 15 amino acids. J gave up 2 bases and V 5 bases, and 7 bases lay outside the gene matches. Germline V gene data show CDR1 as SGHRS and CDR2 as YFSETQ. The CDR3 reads CASSSGTGETYEQYF. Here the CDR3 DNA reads TGCGCCAGCAGTTCCGGGACAGGGGAAACCTACGAGCAGTACTTC.

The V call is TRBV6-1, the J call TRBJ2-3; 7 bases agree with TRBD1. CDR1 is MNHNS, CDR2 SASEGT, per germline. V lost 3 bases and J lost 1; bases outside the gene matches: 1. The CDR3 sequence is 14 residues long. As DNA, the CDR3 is TGTGCCAGCAGTGATAGGGGGCGCACAGATACGCAGTATTTT. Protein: CASSDRGRTDTQYF.

The CDR3 protein is CASSDRAGGSTDTQYF. The CDR3 DNA is TGTGCCAGCAGTGACCGAGCGGGAGGGAGCACAGATACGCAGTATTTT. The V gene is TRBV6-4, the J gene TRBJ2-3; 10 bases align to TRBD2. CDR1 is MRHNA and CDR2 is SNTAGT in the germline V gene. The length of the CDR3 is 16 residues. J gave up 0 bases and V 2 bases, and 2 bases lay outside the gene matches.